This TCR beta chain derives from a study of cytomegalovirus exposure and HLA in healthy donors. Study outcomes and limitations: Per published reports, the classifier diagnosed cytomegalovirus status with high specificity and sensitivity. Cytomegalovirus-associated TCR beta chains were listed, numbering some 170.

Assay: immunoSEQ multiplex PCR; the TCRdb copy retains only in-frame clones and omits some. The table shows under 100,000 clones, with 95% occurring only once. About this clone itself: Its specificity is not known.

The validation cohort, a group of 120 subjects, included the donors and was separate from the approximately 680-subject first cohort. This CDR3 comprises 15 residues. Germline V gene lookup returns CDR1 SGHTA and CDR2 FQGNSA. Deletions cut 5 bases from V and 7 bases from J, with 15 bases between. The TCR originated in a woman aged 18-29 years in good health and CMV-seronegative. The genes are TRBV7-2 and TRBJ1-6, with D perhaps matching TRBD1 (6 bases). Sample: PBMCs. In nucleotides, the CDR3 is TGTGCCAGCAGCCCACGTAGGGACAAAAATTCACCCCTCCACTTT. This gives the protein CASSPRRDKNSPLHF.